The clone carrying this T cell receptor beta chain has just a few counts. The antigen remains undetermined. Other DNA variants within this sample encode the same CDR3. Overlapping HIV-1 Gag 15-mer peptides at approximately 0.96 ug per peptide per mL were used. Sorting selected CD4+ T cells upregulating both CD40 ligand and CD69. Donors were HIV-1-infected adults who began suppressive ART during chronic infection. This entry belongs to a study of persistence of HIV-infected CD4 T cells. Regarding the study as a whole: Antigen-responding cells were enriched for degenerate expanded CDR3beta sequences.

The J segment lost 8 bases and the V segment lost 3 bases, leaving 4 bases of the junction unmatched. CDR3 length: 14 amino acids. From germline, CDR1 is KGHSH and CDR2 LQKENI. Sequencing used immunoSEQ version 4 in survey mode. Sequencing was performed with immunoSEQ multiplex PCR; in TCRdb, only in-frame clones are kept and a portion is missing. The data show tens of thousands of clones, with around two thirds seen just once and around 1.9% held by the top ten. This chain uses TRBV18 with TRBJ1-2; 12 positions agree with TRBD1. The sample here was CD4+ T cells sorted from PBMCs after roughly 20-hour stimulation, taken from a patient who received antiretroviral therapy. The clonotype originates from an adult man with HIV who was CMV-seropositive. This CDR3 is CASSPGDRGRGYTF. The CDR3 DNA reads as TGTGCCAGCTCACCCGGGGACAGGGGGCGAGGCTACACCTTC.